This TCR beta chain was retrieved from a study of OX40 agonist ivuxolimab in advanced cancers. Overall study: Earlier anti-PD-1, anti-PD-L1 or anti-CTLA-4 therapy was permitted; roughly 37% had received some.

This CDR3 is built from 16 residues. The V gene lost 1 base and the J gene lost 6 bases, with 16 bases spanning the gap. Germline V CDR1 and CDR2: MNHNS, SASEGT. At least ten counts were recorded for this clone. Repertoires were generated with immunoSEQ multiplex PCR, while TCRdb's copy carries only in-frame clones and drops some. The sample consists of about 80,000 clones, around 90% of them appearing once. The chain combines TRBV6-1 with TRBJ1-5; possible D gene TRBD1, 6 bases. Sample: CD4+ or CD8+ T cells sorted from blood, taken in a trial of the OX40 agonist ivuxolimab. The TCR originated in an adult with an advanced solid tumor such as melanoma, head and neck, liver or kidney cancer. In DNA form, the CDR3 reads TGTGCCAGCAGTGAAGAGGAGGGGGAGGGAAGTCAGCCCCAGCATTTT. Translation: CASSEEEGEGSQPQHF.